These T cell receptor beta chains were read from a single sample in a study of cytomegalovirus exposure and HLA in healthy donors. The table came from immunoSEQ multiplex PCR; TCRdb's copy has only in-frame clones and leaves some out. The sample includes fewer than 85,000 clones. Sequencing used PBMCs. These receptor sequences come from a female donor in good health and CMV-seropositive. Both conserved end residues are part of each CDR3.

cdr3_aa j_call v_call
CASRGHIAKNIQYF TRBJ2-4 TRBV6-1
CSAPLGAETQYF TRBJ2-5 TRBV29-1
CASSSLGLAGGYEQYF TRBJ2-7 TRBV28
CASRSQGVVGYTF TRBJ1-2 TRBV5-1
CASSGGRDNEQFF TRBJ2-1 TRBV6-1
CASSPGLNEQYF TRBJ2-7 TRBV18
CASSYRGNQPQHF TRBJ1-5 TRBV7-2
CASSLGSSPDTQYF TRBJ2-3 TRBV7-2
CASSRGRNQPQHF TRBJ1-5 TRBV6-5
CASNTGTAIPDKQYF TRBJ2-3 TRBV6-1
CSVEDTGTEAFF TRBJ1-1 TRBV29-1
CASRPFGARGLGSYNSPLHF TRBJ1-6 TRBV19
CASSLGTGRPYEQYF TRBJ2-7 TRBV11-1
CASSPTVNYGYTF TRBJ1-2 TRBV6-5
CASSPRRQGATNEKLFF TRBJ1-4 TRBV5-6
CASSPGQGAYEQYF TRBJ2-7 TRBV19
CASSQGLAEQYF TRBJ2-7 TRBV27
CASSVRLRDGYTF TRBJ1-2 TRBV9
CASRDRGRTDTQYF TRBJ2-3 TRBV19
CASSYQQRPSEQYF TRBJ2-7 TRBV11-3
CASGLAGSEQYF TRBJ2-7 TRBV27
CASSQGARTEAFF TRBJ1-1 TRBV7-3
CASSGQGMGLVTQPQHF TRBJ1-5 TRBV19
CATQGARGYTF TRBJ1-2 TRBV6-1
CASSVGTQQFF TRBJ2-1 TRBV9
CASREMQSGANVLTF TRBJ2-6 TRBV27
CASSLGRGGPTYEQYF TRBJ2-7 TRBV28
CASSLAGKYTF TRBJ1-2 TRBV5-6
CASAGGLAYEQYF TRBJ2-7 TRBV6-5
CSVGRGNAYEQYF TRBJ2-7 TRBV29-1
CASAPGLVQGEQFF TRBJ2-1 TRBV6-5
CASSPLPGQLNTGELFF TRBJ2-2 TRBV4-1
CATSRDPRETQYF TRBJ2-5 TRBV15
CARRRALSYEQYF TRBJ2-7 TRBV18
CASSLQGLGGNTIYF TRBJ1-3 TRBV2
CASSQGAALGQSSDNEQFF TRBJ2-1 TRBV4-1
CASSPRFGTGTYNEQFF TRBJ2-1 TRBV19
CASSYRDYGYTF TRBJ1-2 TRBV28
CASRRTNFYEQYF NA TRBV6-5
CASDDRLNNQPQHF TRBJ1-5 TRBV6-1
CASRAGGSENTGELFF TRBJ2-2 TRBV28
CASSPSRDRGPGAFF TRBJ1-1 TRBV18
CASSSLEGGETQYF TRBJ2-5 TRBV11-2